This T cell receptor (beta chain) is from a study of immune evolution from preneoplasia to lung adenocarcinoma. On the study more broadly: HLA loss of heterozygosity: roughly 6.4% AIS, around 16% MIA, about 35% ADC, none AAH.

With 0 bases removed from V and 3 bases from J, the gap between germline ends came to 9 bases. This CDR3 has 14 amino acids. In germline, CDR1 is KGHSH, CDR2 LQKENI. Notes on the study in general: Normal lung had the highest top T cell clone frequencies.

The assay was immunoSEQ multiplex PCR, and TCRdb's table has in-frame clones only and misses some. The sample records 11,000 to 15,000 clones, roughly 86% being singletons. H&E slides confirmed each diagnosis, reviewed by two pathologists independently. As for this clone: Its target is not known.

The V call is TRBV18, the J call TRBJ2-7; no firm D call. The sequence came from a person aged 60 to 80 with lung adenocarcinoma. What was sequenced was FFPE minimally invasive lung adenocarcinoma tissue. CDR3 in DNA: TGTGCCAGCTCACCACCGGGCCCTGACTACGAGCAGTACTTC. Protein product: CASSPPGPDYEQYF.